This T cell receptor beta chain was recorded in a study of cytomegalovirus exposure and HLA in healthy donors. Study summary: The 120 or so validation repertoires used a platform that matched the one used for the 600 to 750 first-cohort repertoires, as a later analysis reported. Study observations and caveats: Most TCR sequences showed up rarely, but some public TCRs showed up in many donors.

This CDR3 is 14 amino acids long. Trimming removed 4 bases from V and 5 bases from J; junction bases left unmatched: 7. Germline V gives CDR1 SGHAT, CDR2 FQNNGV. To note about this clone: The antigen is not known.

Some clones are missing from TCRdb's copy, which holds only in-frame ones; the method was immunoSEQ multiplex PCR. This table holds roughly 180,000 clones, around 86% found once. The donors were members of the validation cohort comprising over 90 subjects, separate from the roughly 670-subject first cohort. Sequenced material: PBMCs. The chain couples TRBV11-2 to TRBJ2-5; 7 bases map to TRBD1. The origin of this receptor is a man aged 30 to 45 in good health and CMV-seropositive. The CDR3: CASSSYRGGETQYF. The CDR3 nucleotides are TGTGCCAGCAGCTCATACAGGGGCGGGGAGACCCAGTACTTC.